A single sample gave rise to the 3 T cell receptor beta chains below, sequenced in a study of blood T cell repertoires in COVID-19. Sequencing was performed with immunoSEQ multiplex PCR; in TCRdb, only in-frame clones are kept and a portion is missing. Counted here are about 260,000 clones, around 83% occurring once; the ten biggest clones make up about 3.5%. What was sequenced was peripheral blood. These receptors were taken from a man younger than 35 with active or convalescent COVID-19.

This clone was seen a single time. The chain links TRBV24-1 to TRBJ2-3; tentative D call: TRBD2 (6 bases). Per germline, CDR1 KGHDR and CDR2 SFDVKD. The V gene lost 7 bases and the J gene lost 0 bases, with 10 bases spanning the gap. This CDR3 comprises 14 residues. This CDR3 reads CATSGGISTDTQYF. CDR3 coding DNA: TGTGCCACCAGCGGCGGGATAAGCACAGATACGCAGTATTTT.

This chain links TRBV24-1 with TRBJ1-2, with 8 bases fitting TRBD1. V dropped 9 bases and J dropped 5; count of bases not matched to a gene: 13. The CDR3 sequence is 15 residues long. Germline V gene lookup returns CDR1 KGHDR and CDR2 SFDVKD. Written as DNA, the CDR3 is TGTGCCACCTCGCCGGGACAGGAGGGGGGATATGGCTACACCTTC. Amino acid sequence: CATSPGQEGGYGYTF.

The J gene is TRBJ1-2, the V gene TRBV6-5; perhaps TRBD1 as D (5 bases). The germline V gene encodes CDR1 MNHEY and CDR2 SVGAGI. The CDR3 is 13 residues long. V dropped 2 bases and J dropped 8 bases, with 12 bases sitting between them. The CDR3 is CASSYAGGGGYTF. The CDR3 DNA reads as TGTGCCAGCAGTTACGCGGGGGGTGGAGGCTACACCTTC.